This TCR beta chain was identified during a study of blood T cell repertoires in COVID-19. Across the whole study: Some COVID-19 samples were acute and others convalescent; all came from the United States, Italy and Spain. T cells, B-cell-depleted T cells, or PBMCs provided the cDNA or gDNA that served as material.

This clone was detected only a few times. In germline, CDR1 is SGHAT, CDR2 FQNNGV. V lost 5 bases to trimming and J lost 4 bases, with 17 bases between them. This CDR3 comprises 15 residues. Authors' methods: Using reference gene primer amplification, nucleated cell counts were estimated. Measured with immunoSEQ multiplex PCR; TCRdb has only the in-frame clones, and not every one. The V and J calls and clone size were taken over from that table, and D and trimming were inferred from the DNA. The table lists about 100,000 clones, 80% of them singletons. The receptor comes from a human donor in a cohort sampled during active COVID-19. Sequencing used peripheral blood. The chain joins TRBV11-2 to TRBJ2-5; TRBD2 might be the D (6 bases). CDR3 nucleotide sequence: TGTGCCAGCAGCCCGGGGGTACGGGGTTCAGAGACCCAGTACTTC. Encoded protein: CASSPGVRGSETQYF.